This record concerns one TCR beta chain sequence. This CDR3 contains 13 residues. With V trimmed by 7 bases and J by 5 bases, 5 bases remained unmatched. The V gene's germline CDR1 is LGHNA and CDR2 YNFKEQ. This sample is drawn from a study of blood T cell repertoires in COVID-19. Turning to the study itself: The cDNA or gDNA used as material had been derived from T cells, B-cell-depleted T cells, or PBMCs.

Original processing notes: Estimation of nucleated cell counts was performed using reference gene primer amplification. Produced via immunoSEQ multiplex PCR; TCRdb's table is partial and in-frame only. V, J and clone size are taken as reported in that table, and D and trimming were inferred from the DNA itself. The data show approximately 100,000 clones, with 87% seen just once and roughly 4.3% held by the top ten. The sample taken for sequencing was peripheral blood. The rearrangement links TRBV4-2 to TRBJ2-7, with 10 bases fitting TRBD1. The TCR originated in a man in his sixties or seventies with acute or convalescent COVID-19. CDR3: CASMSTGGHEQYF. The CDR3 DNA sequence: TGTGCCAGCATGTCGACAGGGGGCCACGAGCAGTACTTC.